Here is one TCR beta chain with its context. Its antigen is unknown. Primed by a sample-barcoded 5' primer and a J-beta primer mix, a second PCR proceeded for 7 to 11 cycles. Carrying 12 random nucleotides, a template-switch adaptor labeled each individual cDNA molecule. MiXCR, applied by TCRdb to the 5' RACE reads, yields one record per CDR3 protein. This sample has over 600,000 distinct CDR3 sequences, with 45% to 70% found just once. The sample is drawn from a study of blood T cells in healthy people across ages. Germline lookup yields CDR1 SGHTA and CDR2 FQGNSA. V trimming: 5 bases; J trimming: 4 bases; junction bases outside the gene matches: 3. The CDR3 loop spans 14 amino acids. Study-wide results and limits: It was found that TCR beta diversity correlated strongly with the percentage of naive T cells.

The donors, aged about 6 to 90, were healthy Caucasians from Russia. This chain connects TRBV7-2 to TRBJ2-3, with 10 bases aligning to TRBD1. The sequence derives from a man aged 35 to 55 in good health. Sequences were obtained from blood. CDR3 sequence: CASSRQGAADTQYF. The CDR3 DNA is TGTGCCAGCAGCAGACAGGGGGCGGCAGATACGCAGTATTTT.